This is a list of T cell receptor beta chains from one sample in a study of cytomegalovirus exposure and HLA in healthy donors. Sequencing used immunoSEQ multiplex PCR; TCRdb keeps in-frame clones, though not all of them. This table has some 180,000 clones, 65% to 90% appearing once. Sample: PBMCs. The receptors were sampled from a woman aged 45-65 years in good health and CMV-seronegative. Both conserved end residues are part of each CDR3. A D gene is named only where the DNA matches it firmly. Not all rows give a size; the values are once, few, many and, for expanded clones, a class.

J	size	D	V	DNA	CDR3
TRBJ2-7	-	-	TRBV5-1	TGCGCCAGCAGCTTGGTCACAGGCGCCTACGAGCAGTACTTC	CASSLVTGAYEQYF
TRBJ2-5	-	TRBD1	TRBV6-1	TGTGCCAGCAGTGATCCTGGGGTTGGGGACAGACAGACCCAGTACTTC	CASSDPGVGDRQTQYF
TRBJ2-2	-	TRBD1	TRBV6-4	TGTGCCAGCAGCCCCCGGGACAGTTTTACCGGGGAGCTGTTTTTT	CASSPRDSFTGELFF
TRBJ1-2	-	-	TRBV29-1	TGCAGCTCCCTTGGCAGGGACTATGGCTACACCTTC	CSSLGRDYGYTF
TRBJ2-1	-	TRBD2	TRBV18	TGTGCCAGCTCAGCCCCGGGACTAGCGGGAGGCAATGAGCAGTTCTTC	CASSAPGLAGGNEQFF
TRBJ2-1	-	TRBD1	TRBV7-2	TGTGCCAGCAGCTTCTTAAGCCGGGACAGGGCCTACAATGAGCAGTTCTTC	CASSFLSRDRAYNEQFF
TRBJ2-7	few	-	TRBV27	TGTGCCAGCAGTATAAAACCTCATATAGCCTACGAGCAGTACTTC	CASSIKPHIAYEQYF
TRBJ1-1	-	TRBD1	TRBV6-1	TGTGCCAGCAGGGACAGGGGGAACACTGAAGCTTTCTTT	CASRDRGNTEAFF
TRBJ2-3	-	TRBD2	TRBV25-1	TGTGCCTCATCGCGGCTAGCGGGAGGGCCGTTGGATACGCAGTATTTT	CASSRLAGGPLDTQYF
TRBJ2-7	-	TRBD1	TRBV5-1	TGCGCCAGCAGCTTGGGACAGGGGGAGACCTACGAGCAGTACTTC	CASSLGQGETYEQYF
TRBJ2-5	-	-	TRBV7-6	TGTGCCAGCAGCTGGGCGCGCCAAGAGACCCAGTACTTC	CASSWARQETQYF
TRBJ1-1	-	TRBD1	TRBV28	TGTGCCAGCAGTCCCTCATTGGGACAGGGAAACACTGAAGCTTTCTTT	CASSPSLGQGNTEAFF
TRBJ2-7	-	TRBD1	TRBV7-2	TGTGCCAGCAGCAGATGGGGTCGGGACAGGGGTAACGACGAGCAGTACTTC	CASSRWGRDRGNDEQYF
TRBJ1-1	-	-	TRBV5-1	TGCGCCAGCAGCTTGGTTCCAGGGGCGACGGGCACTGAAGCTTTCTTT	CASSLVPGATGTEAFF
TRBJ2-7	-	TRBD1	TRBV5-6	TGTGCCAGCAGCTTCGGACAGGGGTCCTACGAGCAGTACTTC	CASSFGQGSYEQYF
TRBJ2-2	-	TRBD2	TRBV29-1	TGCAGCGTAGATAGCGGGAGGGCGAACACCGGGGAGCTGTTTTTT	CSVDSGRANTGELFF
TRBJ2-3	-	TRBD2	TRBV5-1	TGCGCCAGCAGCACAGGACTAGCGGGAGACTCAGATACGCAGTATTTT	CASSTGLAGDSDTQYF
TRBJ1-1	-	-	TRBV6-6	TGTGCCAGCAGCCGTCCAAGGGGTATAGACACTGAAGCTTTCTTT	CASSRPRGIDTEAFF
TRBJ2-1	-	-	TRBV28	TGTGCCAGCAGTTTTACGTCGGTACACAATGAGCAGTTCTTC	CASSFTSVHNEQFF
TRBJ2-7	-	-	TRBV5-1	TGCGCCAGCAGCGAAGAGGGACTGAACAACTACGAGCAGTACTTC	CASSEEGLNNYEQYF
TRBJ2-1	-	-	TRBV5-1	TGCGCCAGCAGCTTGGGACGGGGTAATGAGCAGTTCTTC	CASSLGRGNEQFF
TRBJ2-7	-	-	TRBV9	TGTGCCAGCAGCGCCTTGGGACAAGCATCCTACGAGCAGTACTTC	CASSALGQASYEQYF
TRBJ1-1	-	TRBD1	TRBV5-1	TGCGCCAGCAGCTTGGAGGCAGGGGGCGGAACTGAAGCTTTCTTT	CASSLEAGGGTEAFF
TRBJ1-5	once	TRBD1	TRBV10-3	TGTGCCATCAGTCGTCAGGGGGATAATCAGCCCCAGCATTTT	CAISRQGDNQPQHF
TRBJ2-6	-	-	TRBV28	TGTGCCAGCAGCGGGTCTGGGGCCAACGTCCTGACTTTC	CASSGSGANVLTF
TRBJ2-4	-	TRBD2	TRBV11-1	TGTGCCAGCAGCTTCAGCGGGGCAGGTCCGGTGTACATTCAGTACTTC	CASSFSGAGPVYIQYF
TRBJ2-3	-	-	TRBV2	TGTGCCAGCAGTGACCCTCTAGGTACAGATACGCAGTATTTT	CASSDPLGTDTQYF
TRBJ1-1	-	TRBD1	TRBV28	TGTGCCAGCAGTGCCGGACAGGTCCGATACACTGAAGCTTTCTTT	CASSAGQVRYTEAFF
TRBJ1-3	-	-	TRBV11-3	TGTGCCAGCAGCTTAGGGGGGACACGCGGCGGAAACACCATATATTTT	CASSLGGTRGGNTIYF
TRBJ1-5	-	-	TRBV27	TGTGCCAGCGGCGGGCTCAATCAGCCCCAGCATTTT	CASGGLNQPQHF
TRBJ2-7	-	-	TRBV29-1	TGCAGCGTTGCCTATAGGGGGAGTGGGACCTACGAGCAGTACTTC	CSVAYRGSGTYEQYF
TRBJ2-3	once	TRBD1	TRBV19	TGTGCCAGTAGATCCGGACAGGGGAGAACAGATACGCAGTATTTT	CASRSGQGRTDTQYF
TRBJ2-3	-	TRBD2	TRBV11-3	TGTGCCAGCAGCCCTCGGACTAGCGGGAGCACAGATACGCAGTATTTT	CASSPRTSGSTDTQYF
TRBJ2-1	-	TRBD1	TRBV25-1	TGTGCCAGCAGGGACAGGGTCACCTACAATGAGCAGTTCTTC	CASRDRVTYNEQFF
TRBJ2-7	-	TRBD2	TRBV7-2	TGTGCCAGCAGCTTACTCGGACTAGCCGCCTTAAAGGGGCATGAGCAGTACTTC	CASSLLGLAALKGHEQYF